Listed below are T cell receptor beta chains from one sample, sequenced in a study of T cells in Graves' hyperthyroidism and ophthalmopathy. TCRdb used MiXCR to reprocess the multiplex PCR reads, holding one entry per CDR3 protein. The profile shows about 680,000 distinct CDR3 sequences, 30% to 40% of them singletons. What was sequenced was blood. The origin of the receptors is a woman aged 40 to 55 with Graves' hyperthyroidism. Each CDR3 is given with its conserved first and last residue. The D gene is left open where the match is weak. Not every row has a clone size; where given, it reads once, few, many or a size class.

j_gene	abundance	v_gene	d_gene	CDR3nt	CDR3aa
TRBJ1-2	many	TRBV7-8	TRBD1	TGTGCCAGCAGCACCCGGACAGGGGGCAATGGCTACACCTTC	CASSTRTGGNGYTF
TRBJ1-4	NA	TRBV10-3	NA	TGTGCCATCAGTGAGTCAGGGTTCGGTGAAAAACTGTTTTTT	CAISESGFGEKLFF
TRBJ2-7	few	TRBV6-1	TRBD1	TGTGCCACCTCGGGACAGAGGGTGTCCTACGAGCAGTACTTC	CATSGQRVSYEQYF
TRBJ2-7	NA	TRBV7-9	NA	TGTGCCAGCAGCCACCTGGCTCCCTACGAGCAGTACTTC	CASSHLAPYEQYF
TRBJ2-7	NA	TRBV10-3	TRBD1	TGTGCCATCAGTGATCGACAGGGGCTCTCCTACGAGCAGTGCTTC	CAISDRQGLSYEQCF
TRBJ1-5	NA	TRBV5-1	NA	TGCGCCAGCAGCCAAGATAGGCGGGGGACGTATCAGCCCCAGCATTTT	CASSQDRRGTYQPQHF
TRBJ1-1	NA	TRBV11-2	NA	TGTGCCAGCAGCTTAATGGTGTCGGCAGGGAGGGCTAACACTGAAGCTTTCTTT	CASSLMVSAGRANTEAFF
TRBJ2-7	NA	TRBV7-3	TRBD1	TGTGCCAGCAGCTTATTCCGGGACAGGAGGTACAATGAGCAGTACTTC	CASSLFRDRRYNEQYF
TRBJ1-4	NA	TRBV12-3/TRBV12-4	NA	TGTGCCAGCAGCCAATCCGGGGGGGAAGAAAAACTGTTTTTT	CASSQSGGEEKLFF
TRBJ1-5	few	TRBV3-1	NA	TGTGCCAGCAGCGCCCTGGGGGCCCATCAGCCCCAGCATTTT	CASSALGAHQPQHF
TRBJ1-2	NA	TRBV5-6	TRBD1	TGTGCCAGCAGCCAGTGGACAGGACCCCGCAACTATGGCTACACCTTC	CASSQWTGPRNYGYTF
TRBJ2-7	NA	TRBV7-8	TRBD1	TGTGCCAGCAGCTTAAGTTGGCAGGGGGCAGAAGAGCAGTACTTC	CASSLSWQGAEEQYF
TRBJ1-2	once	TRBV6-5	NA	TGTGCCAGCAGCTCCGGGAGGGCCTATGGCTACACCTTC	CASSSGRAYGYTF
TRBJ2-3	NA	TRBV7-8	NA	TGTGCCAGCAGCTTACGACCGGGGGTCACAGATACGCAGTATTTT	CASSLRPGVTDTQYF
TRBJ1-1	many	TRBV7-2	TRBD1	TGTGCCAGCAGACCTTCGACAGGGAGGAATGAAGCTTTCTTT	CASRPSTGRNEAFF
TRBJ2-7	NA	TRBV25-1	NA	TGTGCTAGAGTGACGGACAGCCGCTCCTACGAGCAGTACTTC	CARVTDSRSYEQYF
TRBJ1-1	few	TRBV5-1	NA	TGCGCCAGCAGCTTAGAACAACAGGACACTGAAGCTTTCTTT	CASSLEQQDTEAFF
TRBJ1-6	NA	TRBV24-1	TRBD1	TGTGCCACTGCGGGACAGGGGGCTAACCTCCACTTT	CATAGQGANLHF
TRBJ2-5	NA	TRBV12-3/TRBV12-4	NA	TGTGCCAGCAGTTTATTCGTGTTGTTCTTC	CASSLFVLFF
TRBJ2-4	NA	TRBV7-2	NA	TGTGCCAGCAGCTTAGCCGCGGGGTCCTGGGACATTCAGTACTTC	CASSLAAGSWDIQYF
TRBJ1-4	many	TRBV7-2	TRBD1	TGTGCCAGCAGCTTAGGGACAGGGGATGAAAAACTGTTTTTT	CASSLGTGDEKLFF
TRBJ1-1	many	TRBV7-9	TRBD1	TGTGCCAGCAGCTGGGGACAGGGAAACACTGAAGCTTTCTTT	CASSWGQGNTEAFF
TRBJ2-7	NA	TRBV20-1	NA	TGCAGTGCTAGAGACTCCGGAAGGGAGTGGACCTACGAGCAGTACTTC	CSARDSGREWTYEQYF
TRBJ1-2	NA	TRBV12-3/TRBV12-4	NA	TGTGCCAGCAGTTTCTGGCTCATAGGGACGGGCCGGACAGAAGGATATGGCTACACCTTC	CASSFWLIGTGRTEGYGYTF
TRBJ2-5	many	TRBV7-9	NA	TGTGCCAGCAGCTTAGCGGGAGCCCCTGAGACCCAGTACTTC	CASSLAGAPETQYF
TRBJ2-7	once	TRBV19	TRBD2	TGTGCCAGTAGGGACGGGGAGCGGGACTACGAGCGGTACTTC	CASRDGERDYERYF
TRBJ1-4	NA	TRBV10-3	NA	TGTGCCATCAGTGCCGGGAGGGGGGCTAATGAAAAACTGTTTTTT	CAISAGRGANEKLFF
TRBJ2-7	many	TRBV20-1	TRBD2	TGCAGTGCTCCTGGGACTACTGGGGAGCAGTACTTC	CSAPGTTGEQYF
TRBJ2-7	few	TRBV20-1	TRBD2	TGCAGTGCTGCGTTAGCGGGAGCCTCCTACGAGCAGTACTTC	CSAALAGASYEQYF
TRBJ2-2	NA	TRBV9	NA	TGTGCCAGCAGCGTACGGGGGCAGCGGGCCGGGGAGCTGTTTTTT	CASSVRGQRAGELFF